This TCR beta chain was identified during a study of blood T cell repertoires in COVID-19. Study-level background: There were acute and convalescent COVID-19 samples, and they came from the United States, Italy and Spain.

Original data processing: Reference gene primers were amplified, and this amplification served to estimate nucleated cell counts. Generated by immunoSEQ multiplex PCR, the TCRdb table keeps only in-frame clones and is missing some. That table is the source of V, J and clone size, and D and trimming were worked out from the DNA. The sample includes hundreds of thousands of clones, roughly nine tenths of them seen just once. This CDR3 comprises 14 residues. Losses at the gene ends were 3 bases for V and 3 bases for J; bases not matched to a gene: 4. The germline V gene has CDR1 SGHRS and CDR2 YFSETQ. This clonotype originated in a man aged 18 to 30 with active or convalescent COVID-19. This rearrangement joins TRBV5-1 to TRBJ2-7; 9 nucleotides match TRBD1. Source material: peripheral blood. CDR3 residues: CASSSGTGYYEQYF. Here the CDR3 DNA reads TGCGCCAGCAGCTCCGGGACAGGGTACTACGAGCAGTACTTC.